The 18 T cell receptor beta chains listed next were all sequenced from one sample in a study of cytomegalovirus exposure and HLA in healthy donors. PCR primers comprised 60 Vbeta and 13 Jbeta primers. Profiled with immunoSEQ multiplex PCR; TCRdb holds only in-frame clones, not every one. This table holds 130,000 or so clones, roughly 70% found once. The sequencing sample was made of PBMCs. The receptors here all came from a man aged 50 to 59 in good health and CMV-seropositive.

In DNA, the CDR3 is TGCAGCGTTATTCCTCAACAGGGGGCGCTCGGCGGGGAGCTGTTTTTT. Its translation is CSVIPQQGALGGELFF. V is TRBV29-1 and J is TRBJ2-2, with 9 bases lining up with TRBD1. The CDR3 covers 16 residues. Germline V lookup: CDR1 SQVTM, CDR2 ANQGSEA. The ends lost 5 bases at V and 7 bases at J; junction bases unmatched: 14.

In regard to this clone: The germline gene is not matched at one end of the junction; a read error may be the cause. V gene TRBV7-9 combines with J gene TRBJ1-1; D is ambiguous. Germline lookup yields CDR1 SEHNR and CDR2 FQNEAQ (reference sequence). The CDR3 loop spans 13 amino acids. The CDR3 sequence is CSSSLALNTEAFF. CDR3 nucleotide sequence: TGTTCCAGCAGCTTAGCCTTGAACACTGAAGCTTTCTTT.

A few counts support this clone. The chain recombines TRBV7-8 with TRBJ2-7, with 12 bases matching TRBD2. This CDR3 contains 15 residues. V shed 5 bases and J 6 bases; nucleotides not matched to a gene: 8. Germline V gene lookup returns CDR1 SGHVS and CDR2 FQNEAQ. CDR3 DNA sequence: TGTGCCAGCAGCGCACTAGCGGGGGGTCTGGGCGAGCAGTACTTC. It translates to CASSALAGGLGEQYF.

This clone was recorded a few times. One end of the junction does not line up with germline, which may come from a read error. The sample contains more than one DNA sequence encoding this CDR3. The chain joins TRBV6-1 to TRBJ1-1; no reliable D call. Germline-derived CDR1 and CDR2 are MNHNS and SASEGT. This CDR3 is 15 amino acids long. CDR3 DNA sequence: TGCGCCAGCACCCCCGTCGGGGTTAGGAACACTGAAGCTTTCTTT. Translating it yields CASTPVGVRNTEAFF.

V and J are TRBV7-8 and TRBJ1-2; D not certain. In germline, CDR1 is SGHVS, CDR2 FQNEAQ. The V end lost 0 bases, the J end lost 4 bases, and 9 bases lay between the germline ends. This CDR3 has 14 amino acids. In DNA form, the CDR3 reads TGTGCCAGCAGCTTAGCGGGCACCGGCTATGGCTACACCTTC. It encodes CASSLAGTGYGYTF.

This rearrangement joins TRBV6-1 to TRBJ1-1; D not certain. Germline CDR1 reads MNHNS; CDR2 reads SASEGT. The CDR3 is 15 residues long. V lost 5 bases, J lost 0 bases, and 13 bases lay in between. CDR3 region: CASSPWRAMNTEAFF. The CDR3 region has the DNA TGTGCCAGCAGTCCTTGGAGAGCGATGAACACTGAAGCTTTCTTT.

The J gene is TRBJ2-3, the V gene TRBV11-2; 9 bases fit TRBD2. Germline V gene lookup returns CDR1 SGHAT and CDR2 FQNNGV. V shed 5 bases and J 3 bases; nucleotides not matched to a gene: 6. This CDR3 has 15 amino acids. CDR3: CASSSIAGDTDTQYF. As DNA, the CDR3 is TGTGCCAGCAGCAGTATAGCGGGAGATACAGATACGCAGTATTTT.

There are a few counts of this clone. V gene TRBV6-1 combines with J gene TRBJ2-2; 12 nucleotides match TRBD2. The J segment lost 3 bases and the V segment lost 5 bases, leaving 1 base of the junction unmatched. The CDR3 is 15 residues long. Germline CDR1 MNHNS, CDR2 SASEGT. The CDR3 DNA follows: TGTGCCAGCAGTCCTAGCGGGGGGGACACCGGGGAGCTGTTTTTT. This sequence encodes CASSPSGGDTGELFF.

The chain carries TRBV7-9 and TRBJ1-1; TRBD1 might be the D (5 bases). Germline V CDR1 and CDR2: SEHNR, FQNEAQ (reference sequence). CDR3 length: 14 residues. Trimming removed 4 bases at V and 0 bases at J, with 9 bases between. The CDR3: CASSWDFVNTEAFF. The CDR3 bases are TGTGCCAGCAGCTGGGACTTTGTGAACACTGAAGCTTTCTTT.

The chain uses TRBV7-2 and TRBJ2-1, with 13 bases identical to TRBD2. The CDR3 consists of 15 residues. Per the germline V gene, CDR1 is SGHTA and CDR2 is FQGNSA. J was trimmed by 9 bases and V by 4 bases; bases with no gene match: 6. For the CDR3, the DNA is TGTGCCAGCAGCTGGACTAGCGGGGGAGGAGGTGAGCAGTTCTTC. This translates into CASSWTSGGGGEQFF.

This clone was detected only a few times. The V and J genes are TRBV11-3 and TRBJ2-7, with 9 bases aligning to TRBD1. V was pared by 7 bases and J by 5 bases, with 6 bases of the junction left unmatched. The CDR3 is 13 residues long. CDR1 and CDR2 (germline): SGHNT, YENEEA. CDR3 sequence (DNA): TGTGCCAGCACTATCCGGGACAGGGACGAGCAGTACTTC. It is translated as CASTIRDRDEQYF.

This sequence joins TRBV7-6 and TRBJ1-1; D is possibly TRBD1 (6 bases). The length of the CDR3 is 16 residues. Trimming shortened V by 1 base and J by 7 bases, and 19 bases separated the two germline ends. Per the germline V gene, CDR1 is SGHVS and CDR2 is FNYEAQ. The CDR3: CASSLGPGQGPGEAFF. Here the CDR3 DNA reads TGTGCCAGCAGCTTAGGACCGGGGCAGGGGCCCGGTGAAGCTTTCTTT.

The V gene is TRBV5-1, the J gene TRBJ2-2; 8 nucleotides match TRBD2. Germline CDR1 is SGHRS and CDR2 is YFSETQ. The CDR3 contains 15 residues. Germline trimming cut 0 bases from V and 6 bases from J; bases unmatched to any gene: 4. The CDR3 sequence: CASSLVAGGAGELFF. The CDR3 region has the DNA TGCGCCAGCAGCTTGGTGGCGGGAGGTGCCGGGGAGCTGTTTTTT. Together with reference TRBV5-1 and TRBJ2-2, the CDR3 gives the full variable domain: KAGVTQTPRYLIKTRGQQVTLSCSPISGHRSVSWYQQTPGQGLQFLFEYFSETQRNKGNFPGRFSGRQFSNSRSEMNVSTLELGDSALYLCASSLVAGGAGELFFGEGSRLTVL.

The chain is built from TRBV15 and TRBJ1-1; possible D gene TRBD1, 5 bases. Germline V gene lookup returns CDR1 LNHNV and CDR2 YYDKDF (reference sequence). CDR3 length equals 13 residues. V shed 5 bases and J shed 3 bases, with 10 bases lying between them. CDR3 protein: CATSPTGDTEAFF. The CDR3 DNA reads TGTGCCACCAGCCCCACGGGGGACACTGAAGCTTTCTTT.

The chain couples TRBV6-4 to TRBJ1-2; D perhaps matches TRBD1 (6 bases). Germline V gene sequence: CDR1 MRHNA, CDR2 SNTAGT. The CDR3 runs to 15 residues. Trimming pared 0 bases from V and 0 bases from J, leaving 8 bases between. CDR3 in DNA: TGTGCCAGCAGTGACTCAGGACAGACTAACTATGGCTACACCTTC. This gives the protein CASSDSGQTNYGYTF.

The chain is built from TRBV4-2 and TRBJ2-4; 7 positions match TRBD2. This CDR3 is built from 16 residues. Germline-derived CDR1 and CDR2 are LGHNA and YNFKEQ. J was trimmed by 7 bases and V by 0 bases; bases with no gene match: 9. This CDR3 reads CASSQDVGREGNIQYF. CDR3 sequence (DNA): TGTGCCAGCAGCCAAGATGTCGGAAGGGAGGGTAACATTCAGTACTTC.

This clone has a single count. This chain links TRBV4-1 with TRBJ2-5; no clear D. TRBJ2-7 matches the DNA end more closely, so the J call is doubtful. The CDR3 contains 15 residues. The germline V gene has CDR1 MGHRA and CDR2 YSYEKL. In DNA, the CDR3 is TGCGCCAGCAGACCCTCCGCAGCGCAACCCTACGAGCAGTACTTC. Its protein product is CASRPSAAQPYEQYF.

CDR3 DNA sequence: TGTGCCAGCAGCCGAGGACTAGGGAGGTACGAGCAGTACTTC. This translates into CASSRGLGRYEQYF. The chain employs TRBV7-2 and TRBJ2-7; the match to TRBD2 covers 7 bases. After removal of 5 bases from V and 4 bases from J, the junction contained 8 bases not matched to a gene. The CDR3 is 14 residues long. CDR1 is SGHTA and CDR2 is FQGNSA in the germline V gene.